The rows below give T cell receptor beta chains drawn from one sample of a study of beta chain features in type 1 diabetes. Profiling relied on immunoSEQ multiplex PCR, and the TCRdb table lists in-frame clones only, not all of them. The sample gives approximately 340,000 clones, more than 12% of which show up once; under 0.02% is in the top ten. The material sequenced was naive CD4+ T cells from blood. These receptor sequences come from a woman younger than 30 in good health. The CDR3 runs from the conserved cysteine through the conserved F or W. Fields, in order: D gene, J gene, CDR3 length, V gene, clone size, CDR3 protein, CDR3 DNA. D genes are given only for firm matches. The size of a clone is reported for some rows only, either as once, few or many, or as a class for expanded clones.

>-|TRBJ1-1|15|TRBV9|-
CASSVRGGTHTEAFF
TGTGCCAGCAGCGTGAGAGGGGGAACACACACTGAAGCTTTCTTT
>TRBD2|TRBJ2-7|14|TRBV6-5|few
CASSSTSGTDEQYF
TGTGCCAGCAGTTCGACTAGCGGGACCGACGAGCAGTACTTC
>-|TRBJ2-1|15|TRBV18|few
CASSPPGGVGNEQFF
TGTGCCAGCTCACCACCGGGGGGAGTTGGCAATGAGCAGTTCTTC
>TRBD1|TRBJ2-1|15|TRBV5-1|-
CASSYRDRVYNEQFF
TGCGCCAGCAGCTACCGGGACAGGGTGTACAATGAGCAGTTCTTC
>-|TRBJ2-3|16|TRBV29-1|few
CSVEVIPGAGTDTQYF
TGCAGCGTTGAAGTCATTCCGGGAGCGGGCACAGATACGCAGTATTTT
>TRBD2|TRBJ2-5|17|TRBV30|few
CAWSVSRTSGQGETQYF
TGTGCCTGGAGTGTTTCTCGGACTAGCGGGCAGGGGGAGACCCAGTACTTC
>-|TRBJ1-2|14|TRBV30|-
CAWAPGLGYYGYTF
TGTGCCTGGGCACCGGGACTGGGGTACTATGGCTACACCTTC
>-|TRBJ2-1|15|TRBV5-1|few
CASSLGIGGYNEQFF
TGCGCCAGCAGCTTGGGGATAGGGGGCTACAATGAGCAGTTCTTC
>-|TRBJ2-4|14|TRBV30|few
CAGQEGIAKNIQYF
TGTGCCGGACAGGAGGGTATTGCCAAAAACATTCAGTACTTC
>TRBD2|TRBJ2-1|20|TRBV10-3|few
CAISESVGLAGDRSYNEQFF
TGTGCCATCAGTGAGTCGGTGGGACTAGCGGGAGATCGGTCCTACAATGAGCAGTTCTTC
>-|TRBJ2-1|13|TRBV28|-
CASSKALPREQFF
TGTGCCAGCAGTAAAGCACTGCCCAGGGAGCAGTTCTTC
>TRBD2|TRBJ2-1|15|TRBV30|few
CAWRVAGGPGNEQFF
TGTGCCTGGAGGGTAGCGGGAGGGCCGGGCAATGAGCAGTTCTTC
>TRBD1|TRBJ1-4|15|TRBV25-1|few
CASSDPTGGKEKLFF
TGTGCCAGCAGTGACCCGACAGGGGGCAAGGAAAAACTGTTTTTT
>TRBD2|TRBJ2-1|16|TRBV7-3|-
CASSSIAGVRGNEQFF
TGTGCCAGCAGTTCTATAGCGGGAGTTCGGGGCAATGAGCAGTTCTTC
>TRBD2|TRBJ2-6|21|TRBV13|-
CASSLEGGGGLRSSGANVLTF
TGTGCCAGCAGCTTAGAGGGCGGGGGAGGCCTCAGATCCTCTGGGGCCAACGTCCTGACTTTC
>TRBD1|TRBJ1-1|14|TRBV5-1|-
CASTSQGATTEAFF
TGCGCCAGCACCTCCCAGGGGGCAACCACTGAAGCTTTCTTT
>TRBD2|TRBJ2-5|15|TRBV5-1|few
CASSLILAGMETQYF
TGCGCCAGCAGCTTGATATTAGCGGGAATGGAGACCCAGTACTTC
>-|TRBJ2-1|15|TRBV6-1|-
CASSILRRERNEQFF
TGTGCCAGCAGTATCTTGAGGAGGGAGAGAAATGAGCAGTTCTTC